At least ten counts were recorded for the clone carrying this TCR beta chain. The sample is drawn from a study of neurological immune-mediated disorders. Documented time point: longitudinal time-point 3. Healthy controls comprised blood bank volunteers in Maryland, USA. The cDNA was generated through 5'RACE incorporating 10-nucleotide random UMIs. From 15-18 subjects, every sequencing run obtained over 200 million TCR-beta sequences. TCRdb ran MiXCR on the 5' RACE reads and lists one entry per CDR3 protein. The repertoire includes roughly 42,000 distinct CDR3 sequences, approximately 13% of them detected once, and about an eighth sits in the top ten. Germline CDR1 reads SGDLS; CDR2 reads YYNGEE. This CDR3 is built from 16 residues. The V gene lost 0 bases and the J gene lost 5 bases, with 17 bases spanning the gap.

The sequence came from a man in his thirties or forties in good health. Source material: PBMCs. This chain uses TRBV9 with TRBJ1-1; D is possibly TRBD1 (6 bases). CDR3 sequence: CASSVEEFLGATEAFF. CDR3 nucleotides: TGTGCCAGCAGCGTAGAGGAATTCTTGGGGGCAACTGAAGCTTTCTTT.